The rows below give T cell receptor beta chains drawn from one sample of a study of identical twins. TCRdb independently ran MiXCR on the 5' RACE reads; one entry per CDR3 protein. The table includes 450,000 or so distinct CDR3 sequences, approximately 14% detected once. These data were likewise used in another study, on yellow fever vaccine responses in identical twins.

What was sequenced was CD4+ T cells sorted from blood. These receptors all stem from a woman between 18 and 29 years old in good health. Both conserved end residues are part of each CDR3. Clone size, where shown, is once, few, many, or a class for clones that have expanded.

TRBV6-4	TRBJ1-6	NA	CASSGSPGINSPLHF
TRBV11-2	TRBJ2-2	NA	CASSFTPKNTGELFF
TRBV6-4	TRBJ2-1	NA	CASRQGSSYNEQFF
TRBV2	TRBJ2-5	NA	CASSVRQGSSQETQYF
TRBV7-9	TRBJ1-1	many	CASSFQPPMNTEAFF
TRBV29-1	TRBJ2-7	few	CSASDRGPEEQYF
TRBV6-2/TRBV6-3	TRBJ2-5	NA	CASRKPGLAVPAQYF
TRBV7-6	TRBJ2-3	NA	CASSSPLTDSTDTQYF
TRBV12-3/TRBV12-4	TRBJ2-3	many	CASSFSRRGDTQYF
TRBV24-1	TRBJ2-1	few	CATSDNRLSSYNEQFF
TRBV20-1	TRBJ2-5	many	CSAPGMVAGRYRNQETQYF
TRBV5-1	TRBJ2-7	few	CASSWTGGNSYEQYF
TRBV7-3	TRBJ2-3	few	CASSFLAGEDADTQYF
TRBV18	TRBJ2-5	few	CASFSSMQETQYF
TRBV24-1	TRBJ2-3	NA	CATSEQVRGSTDTQYF
TRBV24-1	TRBJ2-4	few	CATSDLTAKNIQYF
TRBV7-2	TRBJ2-7	NA	CASSLQDSVSYEQYF
TRBV6-6	TRBJ2-3	few	CASSPYGVTQYF
TRBV12-3/TRBV12-4	TRBJ2-1	NA	CAIGSGSRDNEQFF
TRBV29-1	TRBJ2-7	NA	CSVENLTGQGAYEQYF
TRBV29-1	TRBJ2-7	many	CSVAGRGRVFYEQYF
TRBV2	TRBJ2-5	NA	CASSAVRGPQETQYF
TRBV11-2	TRBJ2-1	few	CASSLETGAIPYNEQFF
TRBV6-2/TRBV6-3	TRBJ1-1	many	CASSYGRDTEAFF
TRBV3-1	TRBJ2-5	few	CASSQVAGIETQYF
TRBV5-1	TRBJ2-7	NA	CASSLSGTRLDEQYF
TRBV10-3	TRBJ2-2	few	CAISESNSGAGELFF
TRBV5-6	TRBJ2-3	few	CASNPTARDRSTDTQYF
TRBV29-1	TRBJ1-1	many	CSVGQGQMNTEAFF
TRBV20-1	TRBJ2-5	NA	CSARTSGRPGETQYF
TRBV15	TRBJ2-7	once	CATSRDQGFRGDEQYF
TRBV5-1	TRBJ2-2	NA	CASRLAGGNTGELFF
TRBV12-3/TRBV12-4	TRBJ2-7	few	CASSEYRASYEQYF
TRBV28	TRBJ2-5	few	CASSRQGLGQETQYF
TRBV7-2	TRBJ1-5	NA	CASSLAGAGTNQPQHF
TRBV5-1	TRBJ2-2	few	CASSRGLVGELFF
TRBV5-1	TRBJ2-2	NA	CASSLALRGSVGELFF
TRBV29-1	TRBJ1-4	few	CSVGPSGAGEKLFF
TRBV10-3	TRBJ1-2	NA	CAITPSKNYGYTF
TRBV10-3	TRBJ2-7	NA	CAISEPTREGIYEQYF
TRBV5-1	TRBJ2-5	NA	CASGPTGDQETQYF
TRBV20-1	TRBJ2-7	few	CSATKGFGTGSEQYF
TRBV5-6	TRBJ2-1	NA	CASSPKGRGGLREQFF
TRBV11-1	TRBJ2-2	NA	CASSPLGRGQSNTGELFF
TRBV4-1	TRBJ1-1	NA	CASSHPSAGRDTEAFF
TRBV12-3/TRBV12-4	TRBJ1-2	few	CASSLLTENGYTF
TRBV5-1	TRBJ2-5	few	CASSLEGFETQYF
TRBV10-3	TRBJ2-2	many	CAIRGTGDTGELFF
TRBV6-5	TRBJ2-2	few	CASSSGSLGAGELFF